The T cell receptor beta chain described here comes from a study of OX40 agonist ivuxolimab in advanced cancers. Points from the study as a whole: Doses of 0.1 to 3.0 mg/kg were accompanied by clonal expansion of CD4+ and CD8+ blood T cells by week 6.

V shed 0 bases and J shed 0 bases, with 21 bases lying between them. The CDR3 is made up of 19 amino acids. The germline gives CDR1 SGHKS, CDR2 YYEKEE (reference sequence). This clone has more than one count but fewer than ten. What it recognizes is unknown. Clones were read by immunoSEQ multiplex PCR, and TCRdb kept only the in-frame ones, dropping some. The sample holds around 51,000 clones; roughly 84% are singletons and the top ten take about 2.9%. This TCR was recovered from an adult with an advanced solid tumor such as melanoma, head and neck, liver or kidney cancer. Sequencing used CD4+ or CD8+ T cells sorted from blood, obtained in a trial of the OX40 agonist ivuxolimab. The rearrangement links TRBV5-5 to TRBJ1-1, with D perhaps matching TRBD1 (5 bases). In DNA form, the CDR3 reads TGTGCCAGCAGCTTGGTGATGACCCGAGAGGGGAGAATGAACACTGAAGCTTTCTTT. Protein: CASSLVMTREGRMNTEAFF.